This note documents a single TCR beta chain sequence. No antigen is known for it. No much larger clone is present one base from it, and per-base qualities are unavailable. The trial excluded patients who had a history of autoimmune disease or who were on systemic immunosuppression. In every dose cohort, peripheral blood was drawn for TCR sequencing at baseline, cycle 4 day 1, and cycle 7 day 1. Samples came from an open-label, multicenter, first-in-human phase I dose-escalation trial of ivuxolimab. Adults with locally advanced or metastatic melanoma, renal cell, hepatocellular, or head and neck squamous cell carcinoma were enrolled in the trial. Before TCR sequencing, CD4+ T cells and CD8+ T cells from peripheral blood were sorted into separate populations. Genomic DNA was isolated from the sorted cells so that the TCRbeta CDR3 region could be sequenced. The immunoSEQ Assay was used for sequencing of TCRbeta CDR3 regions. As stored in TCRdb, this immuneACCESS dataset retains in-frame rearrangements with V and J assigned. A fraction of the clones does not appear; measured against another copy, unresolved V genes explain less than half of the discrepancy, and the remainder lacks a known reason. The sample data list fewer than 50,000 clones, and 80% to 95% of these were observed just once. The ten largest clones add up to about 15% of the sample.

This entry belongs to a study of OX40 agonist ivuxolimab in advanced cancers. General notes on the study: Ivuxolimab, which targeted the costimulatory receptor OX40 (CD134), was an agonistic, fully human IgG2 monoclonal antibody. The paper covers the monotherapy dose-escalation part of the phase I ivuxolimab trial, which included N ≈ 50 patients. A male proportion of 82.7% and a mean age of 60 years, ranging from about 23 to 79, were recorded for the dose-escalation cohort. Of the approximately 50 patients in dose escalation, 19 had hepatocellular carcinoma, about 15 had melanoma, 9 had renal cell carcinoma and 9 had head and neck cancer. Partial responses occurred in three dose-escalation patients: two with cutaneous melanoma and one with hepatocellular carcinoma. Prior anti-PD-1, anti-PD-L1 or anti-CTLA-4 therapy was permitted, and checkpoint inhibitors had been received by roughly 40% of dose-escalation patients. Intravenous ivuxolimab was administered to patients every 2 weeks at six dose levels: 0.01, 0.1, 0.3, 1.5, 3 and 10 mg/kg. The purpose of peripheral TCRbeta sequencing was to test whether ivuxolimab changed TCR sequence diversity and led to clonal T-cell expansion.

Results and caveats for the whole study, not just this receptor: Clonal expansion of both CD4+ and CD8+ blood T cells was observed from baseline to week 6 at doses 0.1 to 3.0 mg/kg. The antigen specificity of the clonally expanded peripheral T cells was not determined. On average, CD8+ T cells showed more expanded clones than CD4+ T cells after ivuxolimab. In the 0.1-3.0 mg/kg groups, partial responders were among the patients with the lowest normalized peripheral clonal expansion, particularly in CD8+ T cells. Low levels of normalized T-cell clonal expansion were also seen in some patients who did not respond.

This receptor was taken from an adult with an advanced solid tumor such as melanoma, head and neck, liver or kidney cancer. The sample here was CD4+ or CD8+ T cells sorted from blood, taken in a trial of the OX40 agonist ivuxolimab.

Here the CDR3 is given as CASSRRLIAGGYDNEQFF. The nucleotide sequence reads TGTGCCAGCAGCCGCAGACTGATAGCGGGAGGGTACGACAATGAGCAGTTCTTC. Recombination linked TRBV28 to TRBJ2-1, with 11 junctional bases fitting TRBD2. V ends up 6 bases short and J 5 bases short, with an unmatched junction base count of 15. The CDR3 starts with the cysteine, ends with the phenylalanine, and has 18 residues. Of all the DNA, just the CDR3 is kept, 54 bases in frame from base 1. Via the germline V gene, CDR1 is MDHEN and CDR2 SYDVKM.